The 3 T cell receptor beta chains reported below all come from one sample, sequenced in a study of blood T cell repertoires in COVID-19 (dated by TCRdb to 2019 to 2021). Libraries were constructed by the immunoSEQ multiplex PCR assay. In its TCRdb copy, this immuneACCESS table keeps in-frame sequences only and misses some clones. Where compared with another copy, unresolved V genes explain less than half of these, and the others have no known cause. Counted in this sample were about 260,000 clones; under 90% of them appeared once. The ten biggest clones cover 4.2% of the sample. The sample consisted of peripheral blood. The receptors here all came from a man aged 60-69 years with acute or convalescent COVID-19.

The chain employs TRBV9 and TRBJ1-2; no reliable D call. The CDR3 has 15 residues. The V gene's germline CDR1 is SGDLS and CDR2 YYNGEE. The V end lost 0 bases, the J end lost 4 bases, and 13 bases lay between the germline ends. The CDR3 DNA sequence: TGTGCCAGCAGCGTAGAGGGCCGTCGGGGCTATGGCTACACCTTC. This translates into CASSVEGRRGYGYTF.

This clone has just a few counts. CDR3 residues: CSAATGYTEAFF. CDR3 coding DNA: TGCAGCGCGGCCACAGGGTACACTGAAGCTTTCTTT. The chain recombines TRBV29-1 with TRBJ1-1; a weak D match, TRBD1 (6 bases). The germline CDR1 and CDR2 sequences are SQVTM and ANQGSEA. The CDR3 sequence is 12 residues long. V was shortened by 7 bases and J by 3 bases, with 12 bases between the two germline ends. Full variable domain (remainder filled in from reference TRBV29-1 and TRBJ1-1): SAVISQKPSRDICQRGTSLTIQCQVDSQVTMMFWYRQQPGQSLTLIATANQGSEATYESGFVIDKFPISRPNLTFSTLTVSNMSPEDSSIYLCSAATGYTEAFFGQGTRLTVV.

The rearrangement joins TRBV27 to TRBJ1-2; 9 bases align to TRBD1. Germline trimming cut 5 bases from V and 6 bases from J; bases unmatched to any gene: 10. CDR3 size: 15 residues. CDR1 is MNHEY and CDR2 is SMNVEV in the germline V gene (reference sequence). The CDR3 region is CASSPRDRVGNGYTF. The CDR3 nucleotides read TGTGCCAGCAGTCCGCGGGACAGGGTAGGGAATGGCTACACCTTC.